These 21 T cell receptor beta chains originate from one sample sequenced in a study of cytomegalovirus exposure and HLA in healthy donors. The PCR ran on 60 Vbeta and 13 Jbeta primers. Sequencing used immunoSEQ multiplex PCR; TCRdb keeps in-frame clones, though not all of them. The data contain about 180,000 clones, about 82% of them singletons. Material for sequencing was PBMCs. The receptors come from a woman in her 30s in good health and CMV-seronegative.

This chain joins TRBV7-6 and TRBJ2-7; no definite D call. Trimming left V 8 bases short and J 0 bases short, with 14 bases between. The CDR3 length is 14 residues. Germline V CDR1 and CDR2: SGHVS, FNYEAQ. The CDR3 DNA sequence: TGTGCCAGCCTTGAGGCGGTTGGCTCCTACGAGCAGTACTTC. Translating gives CASLEAVGSYEQYF.

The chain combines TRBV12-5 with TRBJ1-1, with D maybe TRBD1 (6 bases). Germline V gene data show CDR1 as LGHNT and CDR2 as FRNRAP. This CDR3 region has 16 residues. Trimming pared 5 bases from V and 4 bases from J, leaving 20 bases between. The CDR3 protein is CASGLRQDPRGTEAFF. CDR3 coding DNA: TGTGCTAGTGGTCTTCGACAGGACCCTCGGGGCACTGAAGCTTTCTTT.

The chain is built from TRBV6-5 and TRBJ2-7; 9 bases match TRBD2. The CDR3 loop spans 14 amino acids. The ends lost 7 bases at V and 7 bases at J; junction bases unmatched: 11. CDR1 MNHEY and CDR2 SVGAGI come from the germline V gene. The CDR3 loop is CASTPGLARGEQYF. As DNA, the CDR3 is TGTGCCAGCACCCCGGGACTAGCCCGGGGAGAGCAGTACTTC.

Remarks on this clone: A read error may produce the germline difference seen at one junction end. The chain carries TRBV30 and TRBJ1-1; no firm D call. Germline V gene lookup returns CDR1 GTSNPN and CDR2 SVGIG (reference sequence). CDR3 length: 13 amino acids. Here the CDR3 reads CAGRTQLNTEAFF. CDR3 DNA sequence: TGTGCCGGGAGAACACAATTGAACACTGAAGCTTTCTTT.

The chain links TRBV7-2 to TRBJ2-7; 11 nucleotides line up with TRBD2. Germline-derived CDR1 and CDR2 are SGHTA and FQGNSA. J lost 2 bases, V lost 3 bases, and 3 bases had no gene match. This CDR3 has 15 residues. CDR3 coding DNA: TGTGCCAGCAGCTTGGCTAGCGGGGGGACCTACGAGCAGTACTTC. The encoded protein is CASSLASGGTYEQYF. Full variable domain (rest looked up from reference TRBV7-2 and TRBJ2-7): GAGVSQSPSNKVTEKGKDVELRCDPISGHTALYWYRQSLGQGLEFLIYFQGNSAPDKSGLPSDRFSAERTGGSVSTLTIQRTQQEDSAVYLCASSLASGGTYEQYFGPGTRLTVT.

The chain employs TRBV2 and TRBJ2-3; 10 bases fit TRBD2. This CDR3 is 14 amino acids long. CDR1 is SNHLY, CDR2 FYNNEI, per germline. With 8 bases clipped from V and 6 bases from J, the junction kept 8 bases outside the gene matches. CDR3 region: CASGAGGVRDTQYF. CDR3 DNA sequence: TGTGCCAGCGGAGCGGGGGGGGTGAGGGATACGCAGTATTTT.

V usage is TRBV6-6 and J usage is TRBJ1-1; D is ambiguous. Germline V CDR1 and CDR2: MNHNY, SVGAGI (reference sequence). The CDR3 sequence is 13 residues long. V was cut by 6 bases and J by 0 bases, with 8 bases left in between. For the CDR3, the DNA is TGTGCCAGCAGGACTGGAGTGAACACTGAAGCTTTCTTT. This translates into CASRTGVNTEAFF.

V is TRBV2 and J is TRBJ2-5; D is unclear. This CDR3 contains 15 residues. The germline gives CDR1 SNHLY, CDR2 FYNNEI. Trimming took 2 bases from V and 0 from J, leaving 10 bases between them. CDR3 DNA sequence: TGTGCCAGCAGTGAACAGGCTATGTACCAAGAGACCCAGTACTTC. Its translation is CASSEQAMYQETQYF.

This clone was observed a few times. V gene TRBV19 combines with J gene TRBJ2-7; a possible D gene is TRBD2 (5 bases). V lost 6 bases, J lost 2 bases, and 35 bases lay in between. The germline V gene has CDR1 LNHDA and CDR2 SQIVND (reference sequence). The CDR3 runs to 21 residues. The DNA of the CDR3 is TGTGCCAGTAGCCCACCTCCGGACTTTTTAGGTCCCTACGATCAACCCTACGAGCAGTACTTC. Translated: CASSPPPDFLGPYDQPYEQYF.

The CDR3 DNA reads TGTGCCAGCAGCTTACGTCAGTGGACAGGGGGCTCTGGAAACACCATATATTTT. It codes for CASSLRQWTGGSGNTIYF. The J gene is TRBJ1-3, the V gene TRBV7-2, with 10 positions matching TRBD1. Germline V gives CDR1 SGHTA, CDR2 FQGNSA. The V segment lost 2 bases and the J segment 0 bases; nucleotides outside the gene matches: 7. There are 18 residues in the CDR3.

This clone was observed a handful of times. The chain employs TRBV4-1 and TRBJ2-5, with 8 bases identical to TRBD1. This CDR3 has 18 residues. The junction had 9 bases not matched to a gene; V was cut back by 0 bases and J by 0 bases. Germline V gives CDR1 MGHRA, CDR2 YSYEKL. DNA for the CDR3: TGCGCCAGCAGCCAAGATTGGGTCACAGGGGGGTACCAAGAGACCCAGTACTTC. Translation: CASSQDWVTGGYQETQYF.

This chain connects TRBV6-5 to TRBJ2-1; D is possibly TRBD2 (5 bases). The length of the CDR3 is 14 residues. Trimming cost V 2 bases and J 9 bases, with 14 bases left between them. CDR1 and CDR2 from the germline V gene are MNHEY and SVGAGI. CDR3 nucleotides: TGTGCCAGCAGTTACGACGGGGTCGGATCTGAGCAGTTCTTC. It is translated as CASSYDGVGSEQFF.

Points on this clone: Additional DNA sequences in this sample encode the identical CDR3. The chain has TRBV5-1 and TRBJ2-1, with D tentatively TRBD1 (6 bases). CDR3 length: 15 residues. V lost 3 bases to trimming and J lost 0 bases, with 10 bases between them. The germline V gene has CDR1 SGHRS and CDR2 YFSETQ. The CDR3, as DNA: TGCGCCAGCAGCTGGACAGACAGCTCCTACAATGAGCAGTTCTTC. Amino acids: CASSWTDSSYNEQFF.

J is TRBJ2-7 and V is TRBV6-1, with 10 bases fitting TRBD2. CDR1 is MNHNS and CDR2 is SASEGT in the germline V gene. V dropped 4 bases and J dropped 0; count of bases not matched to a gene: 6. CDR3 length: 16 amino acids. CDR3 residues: CASSGGLAVFSYEQYF. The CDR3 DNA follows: TGTGCCAGCAGTGGAGGACTAGCGGTTTTCTCCTACGAGCAGTACTTC.

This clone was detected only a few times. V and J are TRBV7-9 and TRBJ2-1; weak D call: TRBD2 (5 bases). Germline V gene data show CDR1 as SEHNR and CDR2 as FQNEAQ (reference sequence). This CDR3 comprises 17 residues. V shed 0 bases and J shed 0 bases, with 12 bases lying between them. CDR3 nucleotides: TGTGCCAGCAGCTTAGCAGTTCGGGGAAGCTCCTACAATGAGCAGTTCTTC. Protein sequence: CASSLAVRGSSYNEQFF.

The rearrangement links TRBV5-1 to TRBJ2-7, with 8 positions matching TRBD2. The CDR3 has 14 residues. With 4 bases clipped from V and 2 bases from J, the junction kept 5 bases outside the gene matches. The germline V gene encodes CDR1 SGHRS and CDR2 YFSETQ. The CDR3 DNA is TGCGCCAGCAGCCACGGGGGGGATACCTACGAGCAGTACTTC. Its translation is CASSHGGDTYEQYF.

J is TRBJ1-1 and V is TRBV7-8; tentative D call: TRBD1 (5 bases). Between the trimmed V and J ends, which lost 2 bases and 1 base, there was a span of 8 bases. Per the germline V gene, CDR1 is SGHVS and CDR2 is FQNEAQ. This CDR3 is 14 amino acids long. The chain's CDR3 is CASSLMTANTEAFF. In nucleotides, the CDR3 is TGTGCCAGCAGCTTAATGACAGCGAACACTGAAGCTTTCTTT.

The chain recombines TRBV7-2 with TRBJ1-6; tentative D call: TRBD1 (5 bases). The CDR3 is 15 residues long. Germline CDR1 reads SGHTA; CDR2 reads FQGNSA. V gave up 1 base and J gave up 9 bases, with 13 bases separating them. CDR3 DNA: TGTGCCAGCAGCTTAGTCCCAGGGTCGGGTTCACCCCTCCACTTT. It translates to CASSLVPGSGSPLHF.

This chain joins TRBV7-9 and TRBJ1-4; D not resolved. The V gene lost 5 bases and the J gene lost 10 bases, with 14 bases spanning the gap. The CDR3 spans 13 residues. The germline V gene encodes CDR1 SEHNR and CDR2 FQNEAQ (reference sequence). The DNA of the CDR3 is TGTGCCAGCAGCGAGAGGGAATCTGGAAAACTGTTTTTT. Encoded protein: CASSERESGKLFF.

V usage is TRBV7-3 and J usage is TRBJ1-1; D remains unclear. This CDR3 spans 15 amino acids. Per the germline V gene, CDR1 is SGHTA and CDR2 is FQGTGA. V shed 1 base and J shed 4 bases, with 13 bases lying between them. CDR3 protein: CASSLMGSSSTEAFF. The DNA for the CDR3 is TGTGCCAGCAGCTTAATGGGCAGCTCGAGCACTGAAGCTTTCTTT.

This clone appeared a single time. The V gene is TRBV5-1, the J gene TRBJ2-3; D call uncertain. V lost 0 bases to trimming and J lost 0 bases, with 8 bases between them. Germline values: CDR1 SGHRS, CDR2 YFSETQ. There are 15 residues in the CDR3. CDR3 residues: CASSLDIPSTDTQYF. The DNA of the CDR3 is TGCGCCAGCAGCTTGGACATTCCTAGCACAGATACGCAGTATTTT.